This T cell receptor (beta chain) was recovered during a study of blood T cell repertoires in COVID-19 (dated by TCRdb to 2018 to 2021). Some background on the complete study: The collaborator samples originated in the United States, Italy and Spain and spanned the acute and convalescent phases of COVID-19. The sample metadata nearly always contained a de-identified subject ID, COVID-19 status, age in years and sex. Subjects who had been exposed to COVID-19, were actively infected with it, or had recovered from it provided the deeply sampled blood TCRbeta repertoires that made up the dataset. The material from the prospective study consisted of cDNA or gDNA derived from T cells, B-cell-depleted T cells, or PBMCs. The repertoires were released in a freely available public database meant as a resource for research on the immune response to SARS-CoV-2. Where available, HLA class I and class II types were taken from metadata supplied by the sample provider and were not determined by assay-based typing. The samples were drawn from the first 160 participants of the ongoing ImmuneRACE study and from 950 to 1,500 subjects provided by 6 global collaborators. The investigation overall reported the following: The quantity of clinical and demographic metadata differed by source and by participant and was supplied without curation.

As for this clone: The specificity of this receptor is unknown. Per-base quality was not reported, and no clone a single base away is much larger than it.

TCRbeta CDR3 regions were amplified from genomic DNA by means of the immunoSEQ Assay, a bias-controlled multiplex PCR. The published analysis was carried out like this. Within the assay, amplification of reference gene primers was used to estimate how many nucleated cells each sample contained. Sequence reads were collapsed and filtered to measure the absolute abundance of every unique TCRbeta CDR3 rearrangement. For each sample, productive Simpson clonality was calculated as the square root of Simpson's diversity index across productive rearrangements. TCRdb re-hosts the immuneACCESS table, in-frame sequences only. Its copies lack some clones; in the studies checked, an unresolved V gene accounts for under half of them, and the cause for the rest is not known. The DNA gave D and trimming, while V, J and clone size come from that table. In this sample the table shows about 100,000 clones, around 87% of which occur a single time. The ten largest account for approximately 10% of the sample.

Each collaborating institution followed its own protocols to collect whole blood in K2EDTA tubes. For TCRbeta analysis, collaborator samples were shipped as frozen whole blood, as isolated PBMCs, or as DNA extracted from either sample type. Reading the germline V gene gives CDR1 KGHDR and CDR2 SFDVKD. Reading from cysteine to phenylalanine, the CDR3 counts 17 amino acids. Of the read, only the CDR3 DNA is kept; its 51 bases are in frame from base 1. Trimmed from V: 4 bases; trimmed from J: 2 bases; junction bases lacking a gene match: 9. Sequenced input: peripheral blood. The receptor chain draws on TRBV24-1 and TRBJ2-1; the central 8 bases match TRBD2. This receptor was taken from a woman in her 30s with acute or convalescent COVID-19. This receptor has the CDR3 CATSDAIGGGTYNEQFF. The DNA is TGTGCCACCAGTGACGCTATCGGGGGGGGTACCTACAATGAGCAGTTCTTC.